A selection of T cell receptor beta chains follows, all from one sample in a study of control samples from healthy donors and cancer patients. The protocol was immunoSEQ multiplex PCR, while the TCRdb copy is restricted to in-frame clones and leaves out a portion. The table lists more than 35,000 clones, around 83% of them singletons. Sequencing was done on a sample of PBMCs. The receptors originated from a woman aged 55-75 years with lung cancer. Each CDR3 is given with its conserved first and last residue.

v_call: TRBV18
j_call: TRBJ1-6
cdr3_length: 13
cdr3_aa: CASSGGRNSPLHF

v_call: TRBV5-5
j_call: TRBJ1-2
cdr3_length: 14
cdr3_aa: CASSLGGPSYGYTF

v_call: TRBV18
j_call: TRBJ1-1
cdr3_length: 11
cdr3_aa: CASSPDTEAFF

v_call: TRBV18
j_call: TRBJ2-6
cdr3_length: 13
cdr3_aa: CASSPPSSYVLTF

v_call: TRBV6-5
j_call: TRBJ1-1
cdr3_length: 15
cdr3_aa: CASSYFGTANTEAFF

v_call: TRBV5-1
j_call: TRBJ2-7
cdr3_length: 15
cdr3_aa: CASSLFPTGSYEQYF

v_call: TRBV2
j_call: TRBJ2-5
cdr3_length: 14
cdr3_aa: CATLAGPYQETQYF

v_call: TRBV6-6
j_call: TRBJ2-7
cdr3_length: 11
cdr3_aa: CASSYFYEQYF

v_call: TRBV6-5
j_call: TRBJ1-5
cdr3_length: 14
cdr3_aa: CASSNRAENQPQHF

v_call: TRBV27
j_call: TRBJ1-5
cdr3_length: 14
cdr3_aa: CASGSSGTLQPQHF

v_call: TRBV6-5
j_call: TRBJ1-1
cdr3_length: 14
cdr3_aa: CASSYSRRAGEAFF

v_call: TRBV19
j_call: TRBJ1-5
cdr3_length: 13
cdr3_aa: CASSILGNQPQHF

v_call: TRBV7-2
j_call: TRBJ1-4
cdr3_length: 16
cdr3_aa: CASSSSGRGRSEKLFF

v_call: TRBV5-4
j_call: TRBJ1-2
cdr3_length: 17
cdr3_aa: CASSPGQGNRGYLGYTF

v_call: TRBV10-3
j_call: TRBJ1-5
cdr3_length: 14
cdr3_aa: CAISDLDGNQPQHF

v_call: TRBV9
j_call: TRBJ1-2
cdr3_length: 12
cdr3_aa: CASSVGDYGYTF

v_call: TRBV6-1
j_call: TRBJ2-1
cdr3_length: 13
cdr3_aa: CASSEQGDDEQFF

v_call: TRBV12-3/TRBV12-4
j_call: TRBJ1-1
cdr3_length: 13
cdr3_aa: CASSLGLNTEAFF

v_call: TRBV7-9
j_call: TRBJ2-1
cdr3_length: 13
cdr3_aa: CASSSPWPNEQFF

v_call: TRBV6-4
j_call: TRBJ2-3
cdr3_length: 15
cdr3_aa: CASSVTSGGRDTQYF

v_call: TRBV14
j_call: TRBJ1-2
cdr3_length: 14
cdr3_aa: CASSQTITGDGYTF

v_call: TRBV12-3/TRBV12-4
j_call: TRBJ2-7
cdr3_length: 12
cdr3_aa: CASGDSSYEQYF

v_call: TRBV18
j_call: TRBJ2-2
cdr3_length: 15
cdr3_aa: CASSPMGANTGELFF

v_call: TRBV5-5
j_call: TRBJ2-3
cdr3_length: 14
cdr3_aa: CASSLGPRGSAQYF

v_call: TRBV7-6
j_call: TRBJ2-7
cdr3_length: 16
cdr3_aa: CASSLVAGSDNYEQYF

v_call: TRBV3-1/TRBV3-2
j_call: TRBJ1-1
cdr3_length: 13
cdr3_aa: CASSLQGNTEAFF

v_call: TRBV24-1
j_call: TRBJ1-1
cdr3_length: 13
cdr3_aa: CATSEESNRGTFF

v_call: TRBV7-9
j_call: TRBJ2-5
cdr3_length: 13
cdr3_aa: CASSPQGRETQYF

v_call: TRBV7-9
j_call: TRBJ1-1
cdr3_length: 14
cdr3_aa: CASSARTAGTEAFF

v_call: TRBV12-2
j_call: TRBJ1-2
cdr3_length: 17
cdr3_aa: CASRLAKWESQHYGYTF

v_call: TRBV11-1
j_call: TRBJ2-7
cdr3_length: 14
cdr3_aa: CASSLVRSSYEQYF

v_call: TRBV5-6
j_call: TRBJ1-1
cdr3_length: 15
cdr3_aa: CASSRGAGGPTEAFF

v_call: TRBV11-3
j_call: TRBJ2-2
cdr3_length: 13
cdr3_aa: CASSPDRAGELFF

v_call: TRBV18
j_call: TRBJ1-1
cdr3_length: 11
cdr3_aa: CASSAGDEAFF

v_call: TRBV1
j_call: TRBJ2-1
cdr3_length: 17
cdr3_aa: CTSSQVNRGFPYNEQFF

v_call: TRBV6-5
j_call: TRBJ1-5
cdr3_length: 15
cdr3_aa: CASLSLGVRGQPQHF

v_call: TRBV6-5
j_call: TRBJ1-5
cdr3_length: 13
cdr3_aa: CASSQGRDQPQHF

v_call: TRBV20-1
j_call: TRBJ2-3
cdr3_length: 16
cdr3_aa: CSASSLLAGGGDTQYF

v_call: TRBV7-3
j_call: TRBJ1-6
cdr3_length: 13
cdr3_aa: CASSPGFRGPLHF

v_call: TRBV5-1
j_call: TRBJ1-6
cdr3_length: 13
cdr3_aa: CASSLEGESPLHF